Following are 10 T cell receptor beta chains from one sample sequenced in a study of sequential checkpoint blockade in melanoma. Described treatment: randomized to nivolumab then ipilimumab (arm A) or the reverse (arm B). Libraries were prepared by immunoSEQ multiplex PCR; TCRdb keeps only in-frame clonotypes and omits some of them. The table records fewer than 7,000 clones, 25% to 30% of them present only once. The specimen comprised tumor tissue (inferred from file names), sampled from a patient given nivolumab and ipilimumab in sequence. The receptor set was obtained from a human donor with melanoma.

In this sample, this clone turned up a few times. This chain uses TRBV6-1 with TRBJ1-4; D gene unclear. The CDR3 has 16 amino acids. Trimming cost V 0 bases and J 5 bases, with 13 bases left between them. Germline loops: CDR1 MNHNS, CDR2 SASEGT. This CDR3 is CASSEAGGLGNEKLFF. CDR3 sequence (DNA): TGTGCCAGCAGTGAAGCGGGAGGGCTGGGGAATGAAAAACTGTTTTTT.

This clone was recorded at least ten times. This chain connects TRBV11-3 to TRBJ2-1, with 12 positions matching TRBD2. Germline CDR1 and CDR2: SGHNT and YENEEA. With 5 bases clipped from V and 6 bases from J, the junction kept 8 bases outside the gene matches. There are 16 residues in the CDR3. CDR3 loop: CASSLRTSGILNEQFF. The CDR3 nucleotides are TGTGCCAGCAGCCTCCGGACTAGCGGGATCCTCAATGAGCAGTTCTTC. The entire variable domain, with the rest obtained from reference TRBV11-3 and TRBJ2-1, is as follows: EAGVVQSPRYKIIEKKQPVAFWCNPISGHNTLYWYLQNLGQGPELLIRYENEEAVDDSQLPKDRFSAERLKGVDSTLKIQPAELGDSAVYLCASSLRTSGILNEQFFGPGTRLTVL.

This chain links TRBV14 with TRBJ2-5; no clear D. The length of the CDR3 is 14 residues. Germline V gene lookup returns CDR1 SGHDN and CDR2 FVKESK. The ends were cut back, 2 bases at V and 3 bases at J, with 10 bases in the middle. CDR3 sequence reads: CASSQIGSEETQYF. The CDR3 DNA reads as TGTGCCAGCAGCCAAATAGGAAGCGAAGAGACCCAGTACTTC.

This clone counts as medium-sized. The chain combines TRBV9 with TRBJ1-4; D gene ambiguous. Per the germline V gene, CDR1 is SGDLS and CDR2 is YYNGEE. Between the trimmed V and J ends, which lost 4 bases and 6 bases, there was a span of 16 bases. The length of the CDR3 is 15 residues. The DNA of the CDR3 is TGTGCCAGCAGCTCAACCGGACTCCGGGATGAAAAACTGTTTTTT. Amino acids: CASSSTGLRDEKLFF.

The chain employs TRBV28 and TRBJ1-1; 9 bases map to TRBD1. After removal of 5 bases from V and 5 bases from J, the junction contained 12 bases not matched to a gene. The CDR3 runs to 16 residues. CDR1 and CDR2 (germline): MDHEN, SYDVKM. DNA for the CDR3: TGTGCCAGCAGTCCAACGGGACAGGGACGAAGAACTGAAGCTTTCTTT. Its translation: CASSPTGQGRRTEAFF.

The gene calls are TRBV9 and TRBJ1-1; TRBD1 matches at 7 bases. CDR3 length: 13 amino acids. Trimming at V came to 7 bases and at J to 4 bases, leaving 7 bases not matched to a gene. The germline gives CDR1 SGDLS, CDR2 YYNGEE. CDR3 coding DNA: TGTGCCAGCGGAAGACAGGGTGCCACTGAAGCTTTCTTT. Its translation: CASGRQGATEAFF.

This chain uses TRBV19 with TRBJ1-2; D might be TRBD1 (6 bases). V was pared by 10 bases and J by 5 bases, with 23 bases between. Germline V CDR1 and CDR2: LNHDA, SQIVND (reference sequence). This CDR3 has 15 residues. Here the CDR3 reads CATRDTSLRGYGYTF. DNA of the CDR3: TGTGCCACCCGGGACACTAGTCTCCGTGGGTATGGCTACACCTTC.

The gene calls are TRBV9 and TRBJ1-3; possible D gene TRBD1, 5 bases. The length of the CDR3 is 14 residues. Germline CDR1 is SGDLS and CDR2 is YYNGEE. V was trimmed by 4 bases and J by 3 bases, leaving 11 bases between them. CDR3 loop: CASSPGGDGNTIYF. In DNA form, the CDR3 reads TGTGCCAGCAGCCCGGGGGGAGATGGAAACACCATATATTTT.

J is TRBJ2-3 and V is TRBV11-1, with 9 positions matching TRBD1. The CDR3 extends over 16 amino acids. The J segment lost 4 bases and the V segment lost 1 base, leaving 6 bases of the junction unmatched. Germline CDR1 SGHAT, CDR2 FQDESV (reference sequence). The CDR3: CASSLGGQGLADTQYF. CDR3 coding DNA: TGTGCCAGCAGCTTAGGCGGACAGGGGCTTGCAGATACGCAGTATTTT.

The chain uses TRBV19 and TRBJ1-1, with 10 nucleotides matching TRBD1. J gave up 4 bases and V 5 bases, and 4 bases lay outside the gene matches. The V gene's germline CDR1 is LNHDA and CDR2 SQIVND (reference sequence). The CDR3 has 14 amino acids. CDR3 residues: CASSPWTGGTEAFF. CDR3 nucleotides: TGTGCCAGTAGTCCGTGGACAGGGGGCACTGAAGCTTTCTTT.